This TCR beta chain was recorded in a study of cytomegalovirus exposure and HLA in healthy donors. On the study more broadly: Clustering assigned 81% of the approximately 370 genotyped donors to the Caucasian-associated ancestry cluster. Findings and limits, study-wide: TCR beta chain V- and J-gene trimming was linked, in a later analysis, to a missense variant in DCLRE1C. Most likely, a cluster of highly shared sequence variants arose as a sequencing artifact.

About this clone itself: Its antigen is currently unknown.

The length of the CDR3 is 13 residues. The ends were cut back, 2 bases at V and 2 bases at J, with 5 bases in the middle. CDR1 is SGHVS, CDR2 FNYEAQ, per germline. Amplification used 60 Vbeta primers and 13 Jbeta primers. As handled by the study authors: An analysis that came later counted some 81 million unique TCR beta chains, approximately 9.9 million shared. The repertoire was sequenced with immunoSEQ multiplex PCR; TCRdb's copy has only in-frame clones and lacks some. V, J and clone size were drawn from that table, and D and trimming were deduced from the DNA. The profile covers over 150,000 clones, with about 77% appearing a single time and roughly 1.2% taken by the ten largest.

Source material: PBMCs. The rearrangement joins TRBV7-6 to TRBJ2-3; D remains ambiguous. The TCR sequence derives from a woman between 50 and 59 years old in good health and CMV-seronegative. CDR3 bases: TGTGCCAGCAGCTTACTCCCCACAGATACGCAGTATTTT. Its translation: CASSLLPTDTQYF. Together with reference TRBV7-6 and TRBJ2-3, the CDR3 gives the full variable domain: GAGVSQSPRYKVTKRGQDVALRCDPISGHVSLYWYRQALGQGPEFLTYFNYEAQQDKSGLPNDRFSAERPEGSISTLTIQRTEQRDSAMYRCASSLLPTDTQYFGPGTRLTVL.